This record concerns one T cell receptor (beta chain) sequence. Its antigen is currently not known. No much larger clone exists at a distance of one base, and base qualities are not known. This record comes from a study of blood T cell repertoires in COVID-19 (dated by TCRdb to 2018 to 2021). Study-wide context: Samples covering the acute and convalescent phases of COVID-19 were provided by collaborators in the United States, Italy and Spain. The prospective study material was composed of cDNA or gDNA derived from T cells, B-cell-depleted T cells, or PBMCs. The dataset comprised deeply sampled blood TCRbeta repertoires from subjects exposed to, actively infected with, or recovered from COVID-19. The repertoires were made available in a free public database intended to serve as a resource for research on the immune response to SARS-CoV-2. The samples were drawn from the first 160 participants of the ongoing ImmuneRACE study and from over 950 subjects provided by 6 global collaborators. A de-identified subject ID, COVID-19 status, age in years and sex were almost always included in the sample metadata. HLA class I and class II types, where available, came from metadata supplied by the sample provider rather than from assay-based typing. Results the study describes overall, beyond this receptor: How much clinical and demographic metadata was included differed by source and by participant, and the metadata was provided uncurated.

Collaborating institutions collected whole blood in K2EDTA tubes following their own protocols. For TCRbeta analysis, collaborators shipped samples in one of three forms: frozen whole blood, isolated PBMCs, or DNA extracted from either of those sample types. The immunoSEQ Assay, a bias-controlled multiplex PCR, was used to amplify TCRbeta CDR3 regions from genomic DNA. As for how the authors treated the data: Within the assay, amplification of reference gene primers was used to estimate how many nucleated cells each sample contained. To quantify the absolute abundance of each unique TCRbeta CDR3 rearrangement, sequence reads were collapsed and filtered. For each sample, productive Simpson clonality was calculated as the square root of Simpson's diversity index over productive rearrangements. In TCRdb, the immuneACCESS table is reduced to in-frame sequences with V and J assigned. These tables do not hold every clone; where another copy was compared, an unresolved V gene accounts for under half, and the others remain unexplained. The DNA was the basis for D and trimming; V, J and clone size are from that table. The sample table records about 150,000 clones; under 90% of these occur just once. The ten largest make up over 2% of the sample.

The CDR3 numbers 15 residues from cysteine through phenylalanine. Just CDR3 DNA is preserved here, 45 bases in frame from base 1. From V the trimming removes 5 bases and from J it removes 7 bases, while the gene matches leave 4 bases of the junction unaccounted for. CDR1 and CDR2 are drawn from the germline V gene: SGHAT, FQNNGV. The sequencing sample was made of peripheral blood. This sequence uses TRBV11-2 and TRBJ2-1; TRBD2 matches 14 bases in the middle. This clonotype was sampled from an elderly woman with acute or convalescent COVID-19. The DNA reads as follows: TGTGCCAGCAGCCGGGGACTAGCGGGAGTTAATGAGCAGTTCTTC. This gives the protein CASSRGLAGVNEQFF.